Sequencing of this T cell receptor (beta chain) was carried out in a study of patients and donors after allogeneic stem cell transplantation. This clonotype was counted between two and nine times. V was shortened by 0 bases and J by 8 bases, with 9 bases between the two germline ends. Germline lookup yields CDR1 SGDLS and CDR2 YYNGEE. This CDR3 is built from 13 residues. Each CDR3 protein is one row after TCRdb ran MiXCR on the RT-PCR reads. The table has around 150,000 distinct CDR3 sequences, roughly two fifths seen once. The chain combines TRBV9 with TRBJ2-1; D gene unclear. The TCR was taken from a human donor who was either an allogeneic HSCT recipient or a stem cell or donor lymphocyte infusion donor (not recorded which). It is not recorded whose cells these are; they may come from a transplant donor. The sample comprised blood, either unsorted or a sorted T cell fraction (not recorded which). This CDR3 reads CASSVGRRDEQFF. The CDR3 coding sequence is TGTGCCAGCAGCGTAGGAAGGCGCGATGAGCAGTTCTTC. Variable domain in full (rest from reference TRBV9 and TRBJ2-1): DSGVTQTPKHLITATGQRVTLRCSPRSGDLSVYWYQQSLDQGLQFLIQYYNGEERAKGNILERFSAQQFPDLHSELNLSSLELGDSALYFCASSVGRRDEQFFGPGTRLTVL.